Given below is one T cell receptor beta chain in context. The V end lost 7 bases, the J end lost 0 bases, and 12 bases lay between the germline ends. Germline-derived CDR1 and CDR2 are SNHLY and FYNNEI. This CDR3 has 14 amino acids. This sample was included in a study of control samples from healthy donors and cancer patients. Clones were sequenced by immunoSEQ multiplex PCR, and TCRdb holds only the in-frame ones, with some missing. The repertoire holds roughly 80,000 clones, with around 92% as singletons. This TCR was recovered from a woman in her sixties or seventies in good health. The chain combines TRBV2 with TRBJ1-2, with a weak D call TRBD1 (5 bases). The sample was blood. CDR3 nucleotide sequence: TGTGCCAGCAAAAGCAGGGAAGCTAACTATGGCTACACCTTC. Protein sequence: CASKSREANYGYTF. The complete variable domain, with remaining parts taken from reference TRBV2 and TRBJ1-2, reads EPEVTQTPSHQVTQMGQEVILRCVPISNHLYFYWYRQILGQKVEFLVSFYNNEISEKSEIFDDQFSVERPDGSNFTLKIRSTKLEDSAMYFCASKSREANYGYTFGSGTRLTVV.